These 29 T cell receptor beta chains were all obtained from the same sample, sequenced in a study of blood T cell repertoires in COVID-19. Assay used: immunoSEQ multiplex PCR; TCRdb lists only in-frame clones, some missing. The sample has fewer than 350,000 clones; almost 90% are singletons. Sample: PBMCs or T cells enriched from blood (not recorded which). The receptors shown here come from a woman between 25 and 40 years old who had been exposed to COVID-19.

The genes are TRBV29-1 and TRBJ2-2, with D possibly TRBD2 on 6 matching bases. The CDR3 consists of 14 residues. Germline V CDR1 and CDR2: SQVTM, ANQGSEA. The V end lost 8 bases, the J end lost 6 bases, and 19 bases lay between the germline ends. CDR3 residues: CSSRLAGGAGELFF. The DNA for the CDR3 is TGCAGCTCCCGCCTTGCCGGAGGGGCCGGGGAGCTGTTTTTT.

V gene TRBV2 combines with J gene TRBJ2-1, with TRBD1 as a possible D gene (5 bases). The germline V gene encodes CDR1 SNHLY and CDR2 FYNNEI. V lost 3 bases, J lost 2 bases, and 11 bases lay in between. The CDR3 spans 15 residues. The CDR3 DNA sequence: TGTGCCAGCAGTGATGGGGCACCTGCCTACAATGAGCAGTTCTTC. Encoded protein: CASSDGAPAYNEQFF. The full variable domain, with the rest looked up from reference TRBV2 and TRBJ2-1, is EPEVTQTPSHQVTQMGQEVILRCVPISNHLYFYWYRQILGQKVEFLVSFYNNEISEKSEIFDDQFSVERPDGSNFTLKIRSTKLEDSAMYFCASSDGAPAYNEQFFGPGTRLTVL.

The V gene is TRBV7-8, the J gene TRBJ2-5, with D possibly matching TRBD1 (6 bases). Trimming removed 5 bases from V and 0 bases from J, with 10 bases in between. This CDR3 has 14 residues. Germline V lookup: CDR1 SGHVS, CDR2 FQNEAQ. The CDR3 DNA sequence: TGTGCCAGCAGCCTCGACAGGTACCAAGAGACCCAGTACTTC. Its translation: CASSLDRYQETQYF.

The CDR3 DNA reads TGCGCCAGCAGCTTGGGGACTAGCTCCAATGAGCAGTTCTTC. Its protein is CASSLGTSSNEQFF. This chain links TRBV5-1 with TRBJ2-1; TRBD2 aligns across 8 bases. V was pared by 0 bases and J by 6 bases, with 2 bases of the junction left unmatched. The CDR3 spans 14 residues. Germline CDR1 is SGHRS and CDR2 is YFSETQ.

The gene calls are TRBV6-5 and TRBJ1-5; the match to TRBD1 covers 7 bases. Trimming took 0 bases from V and 2 from J; bases not matched to a gene: 1. The CDR3 has 15 residues. Germline V gene data show CDR1 as MNHEY and CDR2 as SVGAGI. The CDR3 DNA is TGTGCCAGCAGTTACTCAGGGACAGGCAATCAGCCCCAGCATTTT. The encoded protein is CASSYSGTGNQPQHF.

The chain combines TRBV5-1 with TRBJ1-4; 7 nucleotides match TRBD1. CDR3 size: 17 residues. Germline CDR1 reads SGHRS; CDR2 reads YFSETQ. Losses at the gene ends were 2 bases for V and 2 bases for J; bases not matched to a gene: 9. The CDR3 reads CASSFVTGVGTNEKLFF. CDR3 nucleotides: TGCGCCAGCAGCTTTGTTACAGGGGTTGGGACTAATGAAAAACTGTTTTTT.

This rearrangement joins TRBV5-1 to TRBJ1-2; D gene unclear. The CDR3 runs to 14 residues. Germline V gene sequence: CDR1 SGHRS, CDR2 YFSETQ. V was pared by 0 bases and J by 8 bases, with 14 bases between. CDR3: CASSLVGESEGYTF. CDR3 sequence (DNA): TGCGCCAGCAGCTTGGTTGGGGAGAGTGAGGGCTACACCTTC.

J is TRBJ1-2 and V is TRBV14; 7 bases fit TRBD1. The CDR3 sequence is 16 residues long. J lost 6 bases, V lost 0 bases, and 10 bases had no gene match. CDR1 and CDR2 from the germline V gene are SGHDN and FVKESK. Here the CDR3 reads CASSQDGRDRAHGYTF. Written as DNA, the CDR3 is TGTGCCAGCAGCCAAGATGGGAGAGACAGGGCGCATGGCTACACCTTC.

The chain has TRBV19 and TRBJ2-1; 8 bases agree with TRBD1. This CDR3 region has 17 residues. The germline gives CDR1 LNHDA, CDR2 SQIVND (reference sequence). Trimming took 5 bases from V and 0 from J; bases not matched to a gene: 9. CDR3 amino acids: CASSPRTGTSSYNEQFF. The CDR3 bases are TGTGCCAGTAGTCCCCGGACAGGGACCTCCTCCTACAATGAGCAGTTCTTC.

V usage is TRBV3-1 (or the pseudogene TRBV3-2) and J usage is TRBJ2-5; D might be TRBD2 (5 bases). Germline V CDR1 and CDR2: LGHDT, YNNKEL (reference sequence). This CDR3 comprises 14 residues. V was cut by 4 bases and J by 4 bases, with 13 bases left in between. CDR3 coding DNA: TGTGCCAGCAGCCCCCGAGGGAAAGGAGAGACCCAGTACTTC. It translates to CASSPRGKGETQYF.

V and J are TRBV9 and TRBJ2-5; D uncertain. This CDR3 is 13 amino acids long. Trimming took off 0 bases at V and 5 bases at J, with 8 bases between the two ends. Per the germline V gene, CDR1 is SGDLS and CDR2 is YYNGEE. The chain's CDR3 is CASSVASRETQYF. CDR3 in DNA: TGTGCCAGCAGCGTAGCGTCTCGGGAGACCCAGTACTTC. Filled out from reference TRBV9 and TRBJ2-5, the complete variable domain reads DSGVTQTPKHLITATGQRVTLRCSPRSGDLSVYWYQQSLDQGLQFLIQYYNGEERAKGNILERFSAQQFPDLHSELNLSSLELGDSALYFCASSVASRETQYFGPGTRLLVL.

The chain employs TRBV12-3 or TRBV12-4 and TRBJ2-7, with 8 positions matching TRBD1. This CDR3 has 13 amino acids. Unmatched junction bases numbered 8, after V lost 6 bases and J lost 7 bases. In nucleotides, the CDR3 is TGTGCCAGCAGGAGCCAGGGGGCGAGGGAGCAGTACTTC. This encodes CASRSQGAREQYF.

This clone was seen just once. The rearrangement links TRBV12-3 or TRBV12-4 to TRBJ1-5, with TRBD1 as a possible D gene (5 bases). The length of the CDR3 is 13 residues. Trimming removed 6 bases at V and 9 bases at J, with 15 bases between. The CDR3: CASSQQVIGPQHF. CDR3 sequence (DNA): TGTGCCAGCAGCCAACAGGTGATAGGGCCCCAGCATTTT.

The chain links TRBV28 to TRBJ2-1; D uncertain. The germline V gene encodes CDR1 MDHEN and CDR2 SYDVKM. The CDR3 length is 17 residues. V lost 5 bases and J lost 6, with 23 bases in between. The CDR3 spells CASSITNGGSAVNEQFF. CDR3 sequence (DNA): TGTGCCAGCAGTATCACCAACGGCGGCTCAGCCGTCAATGAGCAGTTCTTC. Full variable domain (remainder filled in from reference TRBV28 and TRBJ2-1): DVKVTQSSRYLVKRTGEKVFLECVQDMDHENMFWYRQDPGLGLRLIYFSYDVKMKEKGDIPEGYSVSREKKERFSLILESASTNQTSMYLCASSITNGGSAVNEQFFGPGTRLTVL.

This clone was seen more than once but under ten times. The CDR3 DNA sequence: TGCGCCAGCAGTGAAACCGGGACAGGGGGTGGAAATGAGCAGTTCTTC. It specifies CASSETGTGGGNEQFF. The chain has TRBV10-1 and TRBJ2-1; 11 nucleotides align to TRBD1. The V and J ends lost 3 bases and 7 bases, in that order; junction bases with no gene match: 8. CDR3 length: 16 amino acids. Germline values: CDR1 WNHNN, CDR2 SYGVQD (reference sequence).

This clone was found a few times. V is TRBV6-5 and J is TRBJ1-2; D remains unclear. This CDR3 spans 13 amino acids. Germline V gene lookup returns CDR1 MNHEY and CDR2 SVGAGI. V lost 6 bases to trimming and J lost 5 bases, with 13 bases between them. The CDR3 spells CASRLPGDYGYTF. The CDR3 nucleotides read TGTGCCAGCAGACTACCCGGGGATTATGGCTACACCTTC.

The V gene is TRBV2, the J gene TRBJ1-3; no clear D. Trimming took off 5 bases at V and 0 bases at J, with 8 bases between the two ends. The CDR3 is made up of 14 amino acids. Germline values: CDR1 SNHLY, CDR2 FYNNEI. CDR3 nucleotides: TGTGCCAGCAGTAGAGAGCGCTCTGGAAACACCATATATTTT. It is translated as CASSRERSGNTIYF.

This sequence joins TRBV28 and TRBJ2-1; 7 bases match TRBD1. The CDR3 is 15 amino acids. Per the germline V gene, CDR1 is MDHEN and CDR2 is SYDVKM. V lost 2 bases to trimming and J lost 3 bases; unmatched junction nucleotides: 4. This CDR3 reads CASSLGAGGYNEQFF. The CDR3 coding sequence is TGTGCCAGCAGTTTAGGGGCAGGGGGCTACAATGAGCAGTTCTTC.

The chain has TRBV3-1 (or the pseudogene TRBV3-2) and TRBJ2-2; TRBD1 might be the D (6 bases). The germline V gene encodes CDR1 LGHDT and CDR2 YNNKEL (reference sequence). The V end was cut by 4 bases, the J end by 4 bases, with 7 bases between. CDR3 length equals 13 residues. The CDR3 nucleotides are TGTGCCAGCAGCCTACAGGGCACCGGGGAGCTGTTTTTT. Translated, it gives CASSLQGTGELFF.

The chain joins TRBV28 to TRBJ1-1; 8 nucleotides match TRBD1. J was trimmed by 0 bases and V by 3 bases; bases with no gene match: 9. Germline V gene data show CDR1 as MDHEN and CDR2 as SYDVKM. The CDR3 spans 17 residues. The chain's CDR3 is CASSLGRGLLMNTEAFF. Written as DNA, the CDR3 is TGTGCCAGCAGTTTGGGCAGGGGGCTTCTAATGAACACTGAAGCTTTCTTT.

This chain connects TRBV20-1 to TRBJ2-1, with D possibly TRBD2 on 6 matching bases. The CDR3 covers 11 residues. Trimming took 2 bases from V and 12 from J, leaving 11 bases between them. Germline V gene lookup returns CDR1 DFQATT and CDR2 SNEGSKA (reference sequence). CDR3 DNA: TGCAGTGCTAGACTCCACGGGGGGCAGTTCTTC. Translated: CSARLHGGQFF.

The chain uses TRBV5-1 and TRBJ1-3, with D possibly TRBD1 on 5 matching bases. Deletions cut 4 bases from V and 1 base from J, with 12 bases between. This CDR3 is 15 amino acids long. CDR1 is SGHRS, CDR2 YFSETQ, per germline. The CDR3 protein is CASSPGGKSGNTIYF. CDR3 coding DNA: TGCGCCAGCAGCCCGGGGGGGAAATCTGGAAACACCATATATTTT.

The chain employs TRBV19 and TRBJ2-1; D is perhaps TRBD2 (6 bases). Trimming took off 4 bases at V and 4 bases at J, with 14 bases between the two ends. CDR1 and CDR2 (germline): LNHDA, SQIVND (reference sequence). CDR3 length equals 15 residues. This chain's CDR3 is CASSKRATAYNEQFF. The CDR3 DNA reads as TGTGCCAGTAGTAAGCGGGCTACAGCTTACAATGAGCAGTTCTTC. The full variable domain, rest sourced from reference TRBV19 and TRBJ2-1, is DGGITQSPKYLFRKEGQNVTLSCEQNLNHDAMYWYRQDPGQGLRLIYYSQIVNDFQKGDIAEGYSVSREKKESFPLTVTSAQKNPTAFYLCASSKRATAYNEQFFGPGTRLTVL.

CDR3 amino acids: CASSGGTVETEAFF. The DNA of the CDR3 is TGCGCCAGCAGCGGGGGGACAGTGGAGACTGAAGCTTTCTTT. The V and J genes are TRBV5-1 and TRBJ1-1; the match to TRBD1 covers 7 bases. The V and J ends lost 4 bases and 5 bases, in that order; junction bases with no gene match: 8. Germline-derived CDR1 and CDR2 are SGHRS and YFSETQ. The CDR3 is 14 residues long.

The chain has TRBV4-2 and TRBJ2-5; 16 nucleotides line up with TRBD2. V lost 0 bases and J lost 5; bases outside the gene matches: 6. CDR1 and CDR2 (germline): LGHNA, YNFKEQ. CDR3 length: 18 amino acids. CDR3 in DNA: TGTGCCAGCAGCCAAGAGGGGACTAGCGGGAGGGCCCAGGAGACCCAGTACTTC. Translation gives CASSQEGTSGRAQETQYF.

The chain links TRBV3-1 (or the pseudogene TRBV3-2) to TRBJ1-1; 7 nucleotides align to TRBD1. CDR3 length: 13 residues. The germline CDR1 and CDR2 sequences are LGHDT and YNNKEL (reference sequence). The V gene end was trimmed by 8 bases and the J gene end by 5 bases; junction bases not matched to a gene: 8. As DNA, the CDR3 is TGTGCCAGCGGAACAGGGGAAGTGACTGAAGCTTTCTTT. It encodes CASGTGEVTEAFF.

The CDR3 reads CASSDDRVKGYTF. DNA for the CDR3: TGTGCCAGCAGCGACGACAGGGTGAAAGGCTACACCTTC. This rearrangement joins TRBV6-4 to TRBJ1-2; 7 nucleotides agree with TRBD1. Trimming at V came to 6 bases and at J to 8 bases, leaving 9 bases not matched to a gene. In germline, CDR1 is MRHNA, CDR2 SNTAGT. The CDR3 loop spans 13 amino acids.

The gene calls are TRBV19 and TRBJ1-5, with 11 bases lining up with TRBD1. The CDR3 runs 17 residues. Germline V gene sequence: CDR1 LNHDA, CDR2 SQIVND (reference sequence). The ends lost 5 bases at V and 0 bases at J; junction bases unmatched: 6. Here the CDR3 reads CASSQWTGGTSNQPQHF. The CDR3 coding sequence is TGTGCCAGTAGTCAATGGACAGGGGGCACTAGCAATCAGCCCCAGCATTTT.

The chain is built from TRBV9 and TRBJ1-3; 7 bases align to TRBD1. V dropped 3 bases and J dropped 0; count of bases not matched to a gene: 9. The CDR3 is 17 amino acids. CDR1 is SGDLS, CDR2 YYNGEE, per germline. The CDR3 sequence is CASSARTGDTSGNTIYF. The CDR3 nucleotides read TGTGCCAGCAGCGCCCGGACAGGTGATACCTCTGGAAACACCATATATTTT.